This T cell receptor beta chain was profiled in a study of blood T cell repertoires in COVID-19 (dated by TCRdb to about 2020). Broadly, across the study: Samples from collaborators originated in the United States, Italy and Spain and spanned both the acute and convalescent phases of COVID-19. Nearly every sample came with metadata listing a de-identified subject ID, COVID-19 status, age in years and sex. Where available, HLA class I and class II types were obtained from metadata supplied by the sample provider rather than from assay-based typing. The material from the prospective study consisted of cDNA or gDNA derived from T cells, B-cell-depleted T cells, or PBMCs. The samples were drawn from the first 160 participants of the ongoing ImmuneRACE study and from 1,254 subjects provided by 6 global collaborators. Deeply sampled blood TCRbeta repertoires from subjects exposed to, actively infected with, or recovered from COVID-19 were included in the dataset. The repertoires were released in a freely available public database intended as a resource for research on the immune response to SARS-CoV-2. What the study reported, not specific to this receptor: The amount of clinical and demographic metadata varied by source and participant and was provided uncurated.

One collaborating source in Seattle enrolled patients while the patients were actively infected and followed the patients over time throughout the course of disease. Each collaborating institution followed its own protocols to collect whole blood in K2EDTA tubes. For TCRbeta analysis, collaborator samples were shipped as frozen whole blood, as isolated PBMCs, or as DNA extracted from either sample type. About this clone: Its binding antigen is unknown. Base qualities were left out, and no much larger clone turns up one base away.

Cut back by 5 bases and 6 bases, the V and J ends lie 17 bases apart. From its cysteine to its phenylalanine, the CDR3 spans 15 amino acids. The CDR3 DNA has 45 bases and is translated from base 1. As encoded in the germline V gene, CDR1 is SGHDN while CDR2 is FVKESK. TCRbeta CDR3 regions were amplified from genomic DNA using the immunoSEQ Assay, a bias-controlled multiplex PCR. Regarding the original processing steps: Nucleated cell counts per sample were estimated from amplification of reference gene primers within the assay. Sequence reads were collapsed and filtered to measure the absolute abundance of every unique TCRbeta CDR3 rearrangement. For each sample, productive Simpson clonality was calculated by taking the square root of Simpson's diversity index across productive rearrangements. This immuneACCESS table, as held by TCRdb, lists in-frame sequences with V and J called but not all clones. Of the missing ones, under half trace to an unresolved V gene in checked studies; the others have no known cause. V, J and clone size were drawn from that table, and D and trimming were deduced from the DNA. The sample table contains around 210,000 clones; only one count was recorded for roughly 84% of them. 15% to 20% of the sample rests with the top ten.

The TCR sequence derives from a man aged 45 to 65 with COVID-19, enrolled during active disease. Sequencing was done on a sample of peripheral blood. The sequence is built from TRBV14 and TRBJ2-1; the D gene cannot be named for sure. The CDR3 reads CASSALVVSFNEQFF. The sequenced DNA: TGTGCCAGCAGCGCCCTAGTTGTGTCGTTCAATGAGCAGTTCTTC.